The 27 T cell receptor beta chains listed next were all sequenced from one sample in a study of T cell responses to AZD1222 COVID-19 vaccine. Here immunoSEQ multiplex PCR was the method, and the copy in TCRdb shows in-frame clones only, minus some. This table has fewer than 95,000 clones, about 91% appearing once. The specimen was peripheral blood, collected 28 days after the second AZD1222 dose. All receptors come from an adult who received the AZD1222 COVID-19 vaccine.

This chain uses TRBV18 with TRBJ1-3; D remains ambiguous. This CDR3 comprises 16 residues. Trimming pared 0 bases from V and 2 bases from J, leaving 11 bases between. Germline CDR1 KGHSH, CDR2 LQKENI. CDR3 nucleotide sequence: TGTGCCAGCTCACCACCCCCGAGGATTACTGGAAACACCATATATTTT. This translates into CASSPPPRITGNTIYF.

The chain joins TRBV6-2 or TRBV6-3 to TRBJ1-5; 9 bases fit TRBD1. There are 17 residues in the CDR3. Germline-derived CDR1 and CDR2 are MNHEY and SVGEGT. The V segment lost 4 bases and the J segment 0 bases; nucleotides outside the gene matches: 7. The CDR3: CASSSDRGSYSNQPQHF. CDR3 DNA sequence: TGTGCCAGCAGTTCAGACAGGGGGAGTTATAGCAATCAGCCCCAGCATTTT.

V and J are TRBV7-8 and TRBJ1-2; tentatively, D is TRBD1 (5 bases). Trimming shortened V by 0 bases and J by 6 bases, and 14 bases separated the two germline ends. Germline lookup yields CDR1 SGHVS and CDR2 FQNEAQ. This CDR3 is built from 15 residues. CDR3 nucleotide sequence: TGTGCCAGCAGCTTAGCGCCAGGGAAGGTCGATGGCTACACCTTC. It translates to CASSLAPGKVDGYTF.

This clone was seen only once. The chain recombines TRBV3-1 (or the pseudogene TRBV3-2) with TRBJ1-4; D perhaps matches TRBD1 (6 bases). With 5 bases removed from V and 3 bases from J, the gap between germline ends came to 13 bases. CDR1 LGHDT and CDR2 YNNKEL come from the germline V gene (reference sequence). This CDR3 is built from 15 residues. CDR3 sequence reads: CASSGKGVSNEKLFF. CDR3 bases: TGTGCCAGCAGCGGAAAGGGGGTGTCTAATGAAAAACTGTTTTTT.

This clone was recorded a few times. CDR3 in DNA: TGCGCCAGCAGCTTGTTCGCCCGTGGAGATCAGCCCCAGCATTTT. This translates into CASSLFARGDQPQHF. The chain has TRBV5-1 and TRBJ1-5; D call uncertain. Per the germline V gene, CDR1 is SGHRS and CDR2 is YFSETQ. The CDR3 sequence is 15 residues long. Deletions cut 1 base from V and 5 bases from J, with 13 bases between.

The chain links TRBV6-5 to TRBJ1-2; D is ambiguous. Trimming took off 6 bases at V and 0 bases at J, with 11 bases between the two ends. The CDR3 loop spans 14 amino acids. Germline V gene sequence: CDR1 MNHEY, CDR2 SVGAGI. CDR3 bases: TGTGCCAGCAGGACGACCGCACCTAACTATGGCTACACCTTC. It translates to CASRTTAPNYGYTF.

The CDR3: CASSFVGRGETQYF. The CDR3, as DNA: TGTGCCAGCAGCTTTGTCGGGCGGGGCGAGACCCAGTACTTC. V and J are TRBV5-4 and TRBJ2-5; maybe TRBD2 (6 bases). The CDR3 extends over 14 amino acids. In germline, CDR1 is SGHNT, CDR2 YYREEE (reference sequence). The germline V and J ends were trimmed by 2 bases and 5 bases, with 13 bases remaining between them.

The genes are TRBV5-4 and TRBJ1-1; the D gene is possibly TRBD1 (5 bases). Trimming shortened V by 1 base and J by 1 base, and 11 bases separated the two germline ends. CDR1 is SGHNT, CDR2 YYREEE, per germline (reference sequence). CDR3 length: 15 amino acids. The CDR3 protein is CASSLSQGRNTEAFF. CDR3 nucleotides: TGTGCCAGCAGCTTGTCGCAGGGACGGAACACTGAAGCTTTCTTT. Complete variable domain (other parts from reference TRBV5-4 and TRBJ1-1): ETGVTQSPTHLIKTRGQQVTLRCSSQSGHNTVSWYQQALGQGPQFIFQYYREEENGRGNFPPRFSGLQFPNYSSELNVNALELDDSALYLCASSLSQGRNTEAFFGQGTRLTVV.

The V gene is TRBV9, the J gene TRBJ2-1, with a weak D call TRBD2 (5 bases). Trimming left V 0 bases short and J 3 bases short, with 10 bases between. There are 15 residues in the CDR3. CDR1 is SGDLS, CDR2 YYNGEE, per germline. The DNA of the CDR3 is TGTGCCAGCAGCGTAGTCCCGGGGAGCTACAATGAGCAGTTCTTC. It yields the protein CASSVVPGSYNEQFF.

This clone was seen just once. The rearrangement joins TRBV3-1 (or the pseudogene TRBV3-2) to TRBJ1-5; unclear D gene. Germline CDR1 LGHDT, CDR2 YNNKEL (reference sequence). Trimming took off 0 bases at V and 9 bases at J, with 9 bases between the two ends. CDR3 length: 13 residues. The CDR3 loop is CASSQDRYLPQHF. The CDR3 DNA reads TGTGCCAGCAGCCAAGATCGCTATTTGCCCCAGCATTTT.

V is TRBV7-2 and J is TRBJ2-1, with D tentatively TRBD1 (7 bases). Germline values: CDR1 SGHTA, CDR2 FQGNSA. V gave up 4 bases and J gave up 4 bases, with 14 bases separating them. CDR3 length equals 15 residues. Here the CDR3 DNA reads TGTGCCAGCAGCTCCAGGGGGGTGGGGTACAATGAGCAGTTCTTC. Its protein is CASSSRGVGYNEQFF.

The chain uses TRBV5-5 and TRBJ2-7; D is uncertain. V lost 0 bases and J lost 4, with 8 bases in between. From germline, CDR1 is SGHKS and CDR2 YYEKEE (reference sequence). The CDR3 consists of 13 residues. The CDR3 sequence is CASSLDRLYEQYF. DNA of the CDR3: TGTGCCAGCAGCTTGGATCGGCTGTACGAGCAGTACTTC.

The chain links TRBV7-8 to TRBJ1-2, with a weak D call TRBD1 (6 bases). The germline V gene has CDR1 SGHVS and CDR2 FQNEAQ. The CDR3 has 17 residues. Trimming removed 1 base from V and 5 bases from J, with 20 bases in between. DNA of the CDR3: TGTGCCAGCAGCTTAGGGGGGGGCGAACGACTATCATATGGCTACACCTTC. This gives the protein CASSLGGGERLSYGYTF.

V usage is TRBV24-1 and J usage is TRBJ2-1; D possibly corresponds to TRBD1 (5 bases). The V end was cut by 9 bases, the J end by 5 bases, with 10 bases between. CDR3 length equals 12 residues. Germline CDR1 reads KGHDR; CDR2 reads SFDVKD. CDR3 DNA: TGTGCCACCCGGACACACCACAATGAGCAGTTCTTC. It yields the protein CATRTHHNEQFF.

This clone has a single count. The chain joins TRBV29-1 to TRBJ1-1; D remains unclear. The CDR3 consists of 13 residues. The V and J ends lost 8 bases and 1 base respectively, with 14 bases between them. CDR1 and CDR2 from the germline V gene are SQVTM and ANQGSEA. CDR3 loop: CSSVGPKNTEAFF. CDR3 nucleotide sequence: TGCAGCTCAGTAGGACCTAAGAACACTGAAGCTTTCTTT.

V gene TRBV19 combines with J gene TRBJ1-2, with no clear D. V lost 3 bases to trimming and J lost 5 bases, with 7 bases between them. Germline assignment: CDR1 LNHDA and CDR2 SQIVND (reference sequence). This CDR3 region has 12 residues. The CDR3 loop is CASSMVQYGYTF. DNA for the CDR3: TGTGCCAGTAGTATGGTTCAGTATGGCTACACCTTC.

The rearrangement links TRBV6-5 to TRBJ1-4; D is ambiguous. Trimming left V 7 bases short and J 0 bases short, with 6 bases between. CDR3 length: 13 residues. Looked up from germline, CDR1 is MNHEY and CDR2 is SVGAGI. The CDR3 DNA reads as TGTGCCAGCACCCCGGCAACTAATGAAAAACTGTTTTTT. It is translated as CASTPATNEKLFF.

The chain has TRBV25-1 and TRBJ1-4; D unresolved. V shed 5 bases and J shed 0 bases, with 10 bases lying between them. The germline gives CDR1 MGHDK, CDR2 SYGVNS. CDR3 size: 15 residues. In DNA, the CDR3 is TGTGCCAGCAGTTATCGGTTTGCAACTAATGAAAAACTGTTTTTT. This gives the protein CASSYRFATNEKLFF. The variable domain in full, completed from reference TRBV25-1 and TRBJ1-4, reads EADIYQTPRYLVIGTGKKITLECSQTMGHDKMYWYQQDPGMELHLIHYSYGVNSTEKGDLSSESTVSRIRTEHFPLTLESARPSHTSQYLCASSYRFATNEKLFFGSGTQLSVL.

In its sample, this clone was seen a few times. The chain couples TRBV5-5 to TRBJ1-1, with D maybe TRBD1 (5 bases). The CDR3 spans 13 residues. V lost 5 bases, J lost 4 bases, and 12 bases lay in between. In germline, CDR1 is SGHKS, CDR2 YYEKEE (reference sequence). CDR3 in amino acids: CASRKTVVTEAFF. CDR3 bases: TGTGCCAGCAGAAAGACAGTGGTCACTGAAGCTTTCTTT.

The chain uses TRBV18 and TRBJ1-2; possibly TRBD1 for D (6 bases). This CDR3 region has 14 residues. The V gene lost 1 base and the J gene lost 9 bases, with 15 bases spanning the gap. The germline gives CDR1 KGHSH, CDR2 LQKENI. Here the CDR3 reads CASSPLGAGESYTF. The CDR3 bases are TGTGCCAGCTCACCACTTGGGGCAGGGGAAAGCTACACCTTC.

CDR3 sequence: CAWMGQGALSSYNSPLHF. CDR3 bases: TGTGCCTGGATGGGACAGGGGGCCCTAAGCTCCTATAATTCACCCCTCCACTTT. The chain links TRBV30 to TRBJ1-6; 12 nucleotides line up with TRBD1. From germline, CDR1 is GTSNPN and CDR2 SVGIG (reference sequence). The CDR3 runs 18 residues. With 4 bases clipped from V and 0 bases from J, the junction kept 7 bases outside the gene matches.

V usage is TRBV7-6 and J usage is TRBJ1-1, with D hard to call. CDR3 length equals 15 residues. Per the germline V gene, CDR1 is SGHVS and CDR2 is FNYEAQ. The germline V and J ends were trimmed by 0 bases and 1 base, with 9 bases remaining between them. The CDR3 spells CASSLASGPNTEAFF. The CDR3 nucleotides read TGTGCCAGCAGCTTAGCATCAGGTCCGAACACTGAAGCTTTCTTT.

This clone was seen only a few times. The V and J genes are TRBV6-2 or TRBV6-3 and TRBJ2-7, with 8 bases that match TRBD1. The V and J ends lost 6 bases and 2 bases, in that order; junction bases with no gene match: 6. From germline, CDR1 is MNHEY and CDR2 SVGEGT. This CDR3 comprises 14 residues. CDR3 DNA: TGTGCCAGCAGCGATCCGGGACAGGCCTACGAGCAGTACTTC. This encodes CASSDPGQAYEQYF.

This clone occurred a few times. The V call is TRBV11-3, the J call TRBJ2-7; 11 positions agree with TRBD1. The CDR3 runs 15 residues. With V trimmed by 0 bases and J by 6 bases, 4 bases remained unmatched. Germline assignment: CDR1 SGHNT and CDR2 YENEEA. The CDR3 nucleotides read TGTGCCAGCAGCTTAGATGGGACAGGGGGTGGCGAGCAGTACTTC. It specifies CASSLDGTGGGEQYF.

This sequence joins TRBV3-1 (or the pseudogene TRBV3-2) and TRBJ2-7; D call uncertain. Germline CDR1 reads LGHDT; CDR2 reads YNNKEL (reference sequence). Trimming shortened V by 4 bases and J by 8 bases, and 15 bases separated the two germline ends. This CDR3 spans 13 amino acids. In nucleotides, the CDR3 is TGTGCCAGCAGCCCCCTGCTCGGTCAGCAGCAGTACTTC. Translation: CASSPLLGQQQYF.

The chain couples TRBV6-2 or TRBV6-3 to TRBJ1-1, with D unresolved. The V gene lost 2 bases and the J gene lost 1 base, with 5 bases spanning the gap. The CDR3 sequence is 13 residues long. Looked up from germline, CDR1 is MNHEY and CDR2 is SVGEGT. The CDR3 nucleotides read TGTGCCAGCAGTTACGGTACGAACACTGAAGCTTTCTTT. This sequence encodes CASSYGTNTEAFF.

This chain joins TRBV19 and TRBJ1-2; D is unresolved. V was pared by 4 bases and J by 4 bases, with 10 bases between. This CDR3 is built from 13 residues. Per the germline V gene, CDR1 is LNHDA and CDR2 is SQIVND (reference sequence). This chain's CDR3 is CASSSGRSYGYTF. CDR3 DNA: TGTGCCAGTAGTAGCGGCAGGAGCTATGGCTACACCTTC.